These 6 T cell receptor beta chains were all obtained from the same sample, sequenced in a study of CD8 T cells in ankylosing spondylitis. Points from the study as a whole: There was a TCR beta motif, made of eight highly homologous variants, that appeared characteristic of ankylosing spondylitis blood.

Each CDR3 protein is one row after TCRdb ran MiXCR on the 5' RACE reads. Of around 890,000 distinct CDR3 sequences in the sample, 12% were seen once. Their antigen targets remain unknown. Specimen: blood, either unsorted or a sorted T cell fraction (not recorded which). These receptors were collected from a male donor with ankylosing spondylitis.

This sequence joins TRBV6-5 and TRBJ2-7; D might be TRBD2 (5 bases). The CDR3 spans 14 residues. Germline loops: CDR1 MNHEY, CDR2 SVGAGI. Trimming removed 2 bases at V and 0 bases at J, with 8 bases between. The CDR3 coding sequence is TGTGCCAGCAGTTACCCCGGGAACTCCTACGAGCAGTACTTC. Translating gives CASSYPGNSYEQYF.

The chain is built from TRBV4-3 and TRBJ2-4; the match to TRBD1 covers 8 bases. Trimming took 1 base from V and 6 from J; bases not matched to a gene: 2. Germline V gene lookup returns CDR1 LGHNA and CDR2 YSLEER. The CDR3 has 14 residues. CDR3: CASSQGTGLNIQYF. In nucleotides, the CDR3 is TGCGCCAGCAGCCAAGGGACAGGGCTAAACATTCAGTACTTC.

V usage is TRBV12-3 or TRBV12-4 and J usage is TRBJ2-7; D is possibly TRBD1 (6 bases). The CDR3 length is 13 residues. V was clipped by 7 bases and J by 7 bases, with 17 bases between them. This chain's CDR3 is CASTLTGPEEQYF. The CDR3 nucleotides are TGTGCCAGCACCCTGACAGGCCCCGAGGAGCAGTACTTC.

This clonotype has more than one count but fewer than ten. CDR3 in DNA: TGTGCTAGTGGCCCTGATACCATTGAGCAGTTCTTC. Translated, it gives CASGPDTIEQFF. The chain has TRBV12-5 and TRBJ2-1; D is ambiguous. Germline loops: CDR1 LGHNT, CDR2 FRNRAP. CDR3 length: 12 amino acids. Trimming took off 6 bases at V and 9 bases at J, with 12 bases between the two ends.

A few counts support this clonotype. The junction differs from germline at one of its ends, possibly a read error. V is TRBV28 and J is TRBJ2-3; TRBD1 might be the D (5 bases). Germline V lookup: CDR1 MDHEN, CDR2 SYDVKM. This CDR3 has 14 residues. CDR3 coding DNA: TGTGCCAGCACTTTAAAGGGGAACACGGATACGCAGTATTTT. Its protein product is CASTLKGNTDTQYF.

J is TRBJ2-5 and V is TRBV7-2, with TRBD2 as a possible D gene (6 bases). Deletions cut 5 bases from V and 2 bases from J, with 12 bases between. The CDR3 is 14 amino acids. The germline CDR1 and CDR2 sequences are SGHTA and FQGNSA. The CDR3 region has the DNA TGTGCCAGCAGCCCCCTAGCGTTTCAAGAGACCCAGTACTTC. It codes for CASSPLAFQETQYF.